A single sample is the source of the 18 T cell receptor beta chains below, sequenced in a study of cytomegalovirus exposure and HLA in healthy donors. Researchers ran the PCR with 60 Vbeta and 13 Jbeta primers. Assay used: immunoSEQ multiplex PCR; TCRdb lists only in-frame clones, some missing. Found here are approximately 220,000 clones, approximately 70% of them singletons; the top ten hold about 1.9%. The sample was PBMCs. The receptors here all came from a woman between 25 and 40 years old in good health and CMV-seronegative.

In its sample, this clone was seen a few times. This chain uses TRBV19 with TRBJ2-1, with TRBD2 identical over 7 bases. This CDR3 spans 15 amino acids. The J segment lost 10 bases and the V segment lost 3 bases, leaving 12 bases of the junction unmatched. The germline V gene has CDR1 LNHDA and CDR2 SQIVND (reference sequence). This CDR3 reads CASSIKASGPLEQFF. DNA of the CDR3: TGTGCCAGTAGTATCAAGGCTAGCGGCCCCCTCGAGCAGTTCTTC. The full variable domain, its missing parts supplied by reference TRBV19 and TRBJ2-1, is DGGITQSPKYLFRKEGQNVTLSCEQNLNHDAMYWYRQDPGQGLRLIYYSQIVNDFQKGDIAEGYSVSREKKESFPLTVTSAQKNPTAFYLCASSIKASGPLEQFFGPGTRLTVL.

V is TRBV4-1 and J is TRBJ2-2, with D unclear. V was pared by 9 bases and J by 6 bases, with 8 bases between. Germline loops: CDR1 MGHRA, CDR2 YSYEKL. CDR3 size: 11 residues. The CDR3 is CASLGPGELFF. As DNA, the CDR3 is TGCGCCAGTCTAGGCCCCGGGGAGCTGTTTTTT.

The J gene is TRBJ2-1, the V gene TRBV9; 11 bases align to TRBD2. Unmatched junction bases numbered 1, after V lost 1 base and J lost 4 bases. The CDR3 has 15 residues. The germline gives CDR1 SGDLS, CDR2 YYNGEE. DNA for the CDR3: TGTGCCAGCAGCGTATCTAGCGGGGGGTACAATGAGCAGTTCTTC. Protein product: CASSVSSGGYNEQFF. Variable domain in full (rest from reference TRBV9 and TRBJ2-1): DSGVTQTPKHLITATGQRVTLRCSPRSGDLSVYWYQQSLDQGLQFLIQYYNGEERAKGNILERFSAQQFPDLHSELNLSSLELGDSALYFCASSVSSGGYNEQFFGPGTRLTVL.

The V call is TRBV18, the J call TRBJ1-3; the D gene is possibly TRBD1 (6 bases). Trimming left V 3 bases short and J 4 bases short, with 16 bases between. The CDR3 has 16 amino acids. Germline V CDR1 and CDR2: KGHSH, LQKENI. In DNA, the CDR3 is TGTGCCAGCTCACCCGAACGACCGGGGACAGGAAACACCATATATTTT. It encodes CASSPERPGTGNTIYF.

V is TRBV6-1 and J is TRBJ2-1, with TRBD1 matching 7 bases. The V and J ends lost 5 bases and 8 bases, in that order; junction bases with no gene match: 9. Germline V CDR1 and CDR2: MNHNS, SASEGT. This CDR3 spans 14 amino acids. The CDR3 is CASSWTGPSDEQFF. The CDR3 DNA follows: TGTGCCAGCAGTTGGACAGGCCCCTCGGATGAGCAGTTCTTC.

The rearrangement joins TRBV25-1 to TRBJ2-2; 7 positions agree with TRBD1. Germline V gene data show CDR1 as MGHDK and CDR2 as SYGVNS. Trimming took 3 bases from V and 2 from J; bases not matched to a gene: 6. The CDR3 length is 16 residues. This chain's CDR3 is CASSDPQGPNTGELFF. Written as DNA, the CDR3 is TGTGCCAGCAGTGACCCACAGGGGCCCAACACCGGGGAGCTGTTTTTT.

As DNA, the CDR3 is TGTGCCAGCAGTGAAGGCCGAGGGACAAGCTCTGGAAACACCATATATTTT. Its protein is CASSEGRGTSSGNTIYF. This chain joins TRBV6-1 and TRBJ1-3; possible D gene TRBD1, 6 bases. This CDR3 spans 17 amino acids. V lost 1 base, J lost 0 bases, and 13 bases lay in between. The germline V gene has CDR1 MNHNS and CDR2 SASEGT.

Notes on this clone: One end of the junction fails to match germline, which may point to a read error. This chain connects TRBV7-8 to TRBJ2-7, with 12 bases identical to TRBD1. The CDR3 sequence is 15 residues long. CDR1 SGHVS and CDR2 FQNEAQ come from the germline V gene. The CDR3 region is CASSPRDRGRYERYF. The CDR3 bases are TGTGCCAGCAGCCCGAGGGACAGGGGGCGGTACGAGCGGTACTTC.

The V and J genes are TRBV6-5 and TRBJ2-1, with 7 positions matching TRBD2. There are 15 residues in the CDR3. The germline V gene encodes CDR1 MNHEY and CDR2 SVGAGI. The junction had 7 bases not matched to a gene; V was cut back by 6 bases and J by 2 bases. The CDR3 DNA follows: TGTGCCAGCAGCCTCCTAGCGGCCGCCTACAATGAGCAGTTCTTC. It translates to CASSLLAAAYNEQFF.

The CDR3: CASSMVPGSNQPQHF. As DNA, the CDR3 is TGTGCCAGTAGTATGGTCCCGGGGAGCAATCAGCCCCAGCATTTT. The chain employs TRBV19 and TRBJ1-5; no clear D. The CDR3 sequence is 15 residues long. Germline V lookup: CDR1 LNHDA, CDR2 SQIVND (reference sequence). Trimming took off 3 bases at V and 1 base at J, with 10 bases between the two ends. The variable domain in full, with the rest retrieved from reference TRBV19 and TRBJ1-5, is DGGITQSPKYLFRKEGQNVTLSCEQNLNHDAMYWYRQDPGQGLRLIYYSQIVNDFQKGDIAEGYSVSREKKESFPLTVTSAQKNPTAFYLCASSMVPGSNQPQHFGDGTRLSIL.

The rearrangement links TRBV7-9 to TRBJ2-2, with a tentative D call TRBD2 (6 bases). Trimming removed 7 bases at V and 7 bases at J, with 19 bases between. The CDR3 is made up of 15 amino acids. Germline lookup yields CDR1 SEHNR and CDR2 FQNEAQ (reference sequence). The CDR3 region has the DNA TGTGCCAGCACTCCTCCCGGGCTAGCGCGCGGGGAGCTGTTTTTT. Translating it yields CASTPPGLARGELFF.

The chain uses TRBV5-4 and TRBJ2-7; 8 bases are a match to TRBD2. This CDR3 is built from 14 residues. Germline lookup yields CDR1 SGHNT and CDR2 YYREEE (reference sequence). The V gene end was trimmed by 4 bases and the J gene end by 2 bases; junction bases not matched to a gene: 5. CDR3 bases: TGTGCCAGCAGCCGGGGACTAGACCCCTACGAGCAGTACTTC. Translation: CASSRGLDPYEQYF. The full variable domain, its missing parts supplied by reference TRBV5-4 and TRBJ2-7, is ETGVTQSPTHLIKTRGQQVTLRCSSQSGHNTVSWYQQALGQGPQFIFQYYREEENGRGNFPPRFSGLQFPNYSSELNVNALELDDSALYLCASSRGLDPYEQYFGPGTRLTVT.

The V and J genes are TRBV21-1 and TRBJ1-1. TRBV21-1 is classified as a pseudogene. This CDR3 region has 13 residues. CDR3 in DNA: TGTGCCAGCAGCAAAATTTCCGGGACTGAAGCTTTCTTT. Translating gives CASSKISGTEAFF.

This sequence joins TRBV2 and TRBJ1-4; D possibly corresponds to TRBD1 (6 bases). Per the germline V gene, CDR1 is SNHLY and CDR2 is FYNNEI. This CDR3 has 15 residues. V was pared by 4 bases and J by 0 bases, with 9 bases between. The CDR3, as DNA: TGTGCCAGCAGTGGGACAGATTCAACTAATGAAAAACTGTTTTTT. It codes for CASSGTDSTNEKLFF.

The chain joins TRBV29-1 to TRBJ1-1; TRBD1 matches at 9 bases. The CDR3 loop spans 11 amino acids. Unmatched junction bases numbered 8, after V lost 7 bases and J lost 11 bases. Germline lookup yields CDR1 SQVTM and CDR2 ANQGSEA. CDR3 sequence (DNA): TGCAGCGGGACAGGGGAAGGTGGGGCTTTCTTT. It yields the protein CSGTGEGGAFF.

The chain is built from TRBV7-9 and TRBJ2-1, with D perhaps matching TRBD2 (6 bases). The CDR3 loop spans 13 amino acids. Trimming stripped 5 bases from V and 9 bases from J, with 14 bases between. Per the germline V gene, CDR1 is SEHNR and CDR2 is FQNEAQ (reference sequence). The chain's CDR3 is CASSPQPGSEQFF. In DNA, the CDR3 is TGTGCCAGCAGCCCCCAGCCCGGGAGTGAGCAGTTCTTC.

As regards this clone: The missing conserved phenylalanine or tryptophan at the end of this CDR3 makes a read error likely. No DNA is shown, since the ends of the CDR3 on it are uncertain; the CDR3 is the one TCRdb lists. The rearrangement joins TRBV12-2 to TRBJ2-7; TRBD2 is the table's D call and was not checked against the DNA. TRBV12-2 is described as a pseudogene. The CDR3 is 13 amino acids in total, end residues counted. The CDR3 region is CASRLGKAAPPGL.

With respect to this clone: Additional DNA sequences in this sample encode the identical CDR3. J is TRBJ2-3 and V is TRBV4-1, with a tentative D call TRBD2 (5 bases). This CDR3 is 16 amino acids long. Trimming pared 1 base from V and 4 bases from J, leaving 15 bases between. CDR1 and CDR2 from the germline V gene are MGHRA and YSYEKL. CDR3 residues: CASSQVGALGADTQYF. CDR3 DNA: TGCGCCAGCAGCCAAGTGGGAGCGCTAGGAGCAGATACGCAGTATTTT.